Each of the 31 T cell receptor beta chains below was sequenced from the same sample in a study of identical twins. TCRdb used MiXCR to reprocess the 5' RACE reads, holding one entry per CDR3 protein. The repertoire has roughly 350,000 distinct CDR3 sequences, roughly 9% of them found once; the top ten carry roughly 8.9%. Sequenced sample: naive T cells sorted from blood. These receptors were collected from a woman aged 45-60 years in good health.

This sequence joins TRBV2 and TRBJ2-2; 7 nucleotides line up with TRBD2. Germline CDR1 reads SNHLY; CDR2 reads FYNNEI. This CDR3 comprises 14 residues. V trimming: 10 bases; J trimming: 4 bases; junction bases outside the gene matches: 9. The CDR3 protein is CATMPGRSTGELFF. The DNA for the CDR3 is TGTGCCACAATGCCCGGGAGGAGCACCGGGGAGCTGTTTTTT.

The CDR3 region is CSVPPNSGSQETQYF. DNA of the CDR3: TGCAGCGTTCCGCCAAATAGCGGATCCCAAGAGACCCAGTACTTC. V gene TRBV29-1 combines with J gene TRBJ2-5; a possible D gene is TRBD2 (6 bases). Trimming cost V 5 bases and J 1 base, with 17 bases left between them. This CDR3 region has 15 residues. CDR1 and CDR2 (germline): SQVTM, ANQGSEA. The full variable domain, completed using reference TRBV29-1 and TRBJ2-5, is SAVISQKPSRDICQRGTSLTIQCQVDSQVTMMFWYRQQPGQSLTLIATANQGSEATYESGFVIDKFPISRPNLTFSTLTVSNMSPEDSSIYLCSVPPNSGSQETQYFGPGTRLLVL.

In its sample, this clonotype was seen a few times. This chain connects TRBV4-1 to TRBJ2-1; maybe TRBD2 (5 bases). V dropped 4 bases and J dropped 10 bases, with 11 bases sitting between them. Germline CDR1 MGHRA, CDR2 YSYEKL. The CDR3 spans 12 residues. The CDR3 DNA follows: TGCGCCAGCAGCCCATGGACTGGGGAGCAGTTCTTC. Protein: CASSPWTGEQFF.

Worth noting for this clonotype: Germline is not matched at one junction end, which may reflect a read error. This chain connects TRBV7-7 to TRBJ2-3; 10 bases line up with TRBD1. Per the germline V gene, CDR1 is SSHAT and CDR2 is FNYEAQ (reference sequence). The CDR3 is 14 residues long. The CDR3 DNA sequence: TGTGCTAGCAGCGACAGGGGGCGAGGAGATACGCAGTATTTT. It yields the protein CASSDRGRGDTQYF.

This clonotype has more than one count but fewer than ten. The chain has TRBV4-1 and TRBJ2-7; D is undetermined. Germline CDR1 reads MGHRA; CDR2 reads YSYEKL. Between the trimmed V and J ends, which lost 0 bases and 3 bases, there was a span of 9 bases. The CDR3 is made up of 14 amino acids. CDR3: CASSQDAVFYEQYV. Written as DNA, the CDR3 is TGCGCCAGCAGCCAAGATGCAGTCTTCTACGAGCAGTACGTC.

This clonotype was observed at least ten times. The chain couples TRBV24-1 to TRBJ2-7; D remains ambiguous. There are 14 residues in the CDR3. Trimming removed 6 bases at V and 4 bases at J, with 15 bases between. The germline V gene has CDR1 KGHDR and CDR2 SFDVKD. The CDR3 DNA reads TGTGCCACCAGTCGCGGCCTACCACCTTACGAGCAGTACTTC. Amino acid sequence: CATSRGLPPYEQYF.

This clonotype was seen more than once but under ten times. The chain employs TRBV5-4 and TRBJ2-3; D remains unclear. The CDR3 spans 14 residues. Trimming cost V 6 bases and J 0 bases, with 11 bases left between them. Germline values: CDR1 SGHNT, CDR2 YYREEE (reference sequence). The CDR3 is CASIPTPSTDTQYF. The CDR3 DNA reads TGTGCCAGCATCCCGACACCTAGCACAGATACGCAGTATTTT.

Only a few counts were recorded for this clonotype. The chain is built from TRBV5-1 and TRBJ2-1; 11 bases fit TRBD1. The CDR3 is 16 residues long. Germline-derived CDR1 and CDR2 are SGHRS and YFSETQ. V was pared by 6 bases and J by 10 bases, with 15 bases of the junction left unmatched. The chain's CDR3 is CASKSGQGGPGVEQFF. Written as DNA, the CDR3 is TGCGCCAGCAAGTCGGGACAGGGGGGCCCGGGCGTAGAGCAGTTCTTC.

A few counts support this clonotype. The chain is built from TRBV12-3 or TRBV12-4 and TRBJ2-4; 7 bases line up with TRBD2. CDR3 size: 17 residues. The V and J ends lost 1 base and 0 bases, in that order; junction bases with no gene match: 6. The DNA of the CDR3 is TGTGCCAGCAGTTTAGGTGGGGGGACTATAGCCAAAAACATTCAGTACTTC. This sequence encodes CASSLGGGTIAKNIQYF.

The chain carries TRBV11-3 and TRBJ2-2; D is unresolved. With 2 bases removed from V and 9 bases from J, the gap between germline ends came to 4 bases. The CDR3 is made up of 11 amino acids. Germline V gene lookup returns CDR1 SGHNT and CDR2 YENEEA. CDR3 in amino acids: CASSLRRELFF. The CDR3 nucleotides are TGTGCCAGCAGCTTAAGAAGGGAGCTGTTTTTT.

This rearrangement joins TRBV20-1 to TRBJ2-1, with 11 nucleotides matching TRBD2. J lost 12 bases, V lost 6 bases, and 7 bases had no gene match. The CDR3 is made up of 12 amino acids. Germline V lookup: CDR1 DFQATT, CDR2 SNEGSKA (reference sequence). CDR3 sequence reads: CSAGGLAGGQFF. For the CDR3, the DNA is TGCAGTGCCGGGGGGCTAGCGGGAGGGCAGTTCTTC.

This chain joins TRBV7-9 and TRBJ2-1, with D hard to call. This CDR3 is built from 13 residues. V lost 3 bases and J 10 bases, leaving 13 bases between the germline ends. CDR1 SEHNR and CDR2 FQNEAQ come from the germline V gene (reference sequence). CDR3 residues: CASSFADPKEQFF. CDR3 nucleotide sequence: TGTGCCAGCAGCTTTGCCGATCCGAAAGAGCAGTTCTTC.

This clonotype was seen a handful of times. This chain joins TRBV5-1 and TRBJ2-1; D is perhaps TRBD1 (6 bases). Trimming removed 0 bases at V and 6 bases at J, with 13 bases between. CDR1 and CDR2 (germline): SGHRS, YFSETQ. This CDR3 is 15 amino acids long. CDR3 residues: CASSLARVGGNEQFF. CDR3 DNA: TGCGCCAGCAGCTTGGCCCGTGTAGGGGGCAATGAGCAGTTCTTC.

This clonotype appeared many times. The genes are TRBV11-2 and TRBJ2-7; D tentatively fits TRBD1 or TRBD2 (5 bases each). This CDR3 spans 16 amino acids. V was trimmed by 4 bases and J by 4 bases, leaving 20 bases between them. The germline V gene encodes CDR1 SGHAT and CDR2 FQNNGV. CDR3 nucleotides: TGTGCCAGCAGCTCCGGGCTGGGGGAGATGCCTTACGAGCAGTACTTC. This codes for CASSSGLGEMPYEQYF.

The table lists this clonotype with a count of one. The genes are TRBV6-5 and TRBJ2-1, with 7 positions matching TRBD2. With V trimmed by 6 bases and J by 2 bases, 7 bases remained unmatched. The CDR3 sequence is 15 residues long. CDR1 and CDR2 (germline): MNHEY, SVGAGI. The DNA for the CDR3 is TGTGCCAGCAGCAATCTAGCGGAGCCCTACAATGAGCAGTTCTTC. Protein: CASSNLAEPYNEQFF.

This rearrangement joins TRBV10-2 to TRBJ1-5; no definite D call. This CDR3 is 15 amino acids long. CDR1 and CDR2 from the germline V gene are WSHSY and SAAADI. Trimming took 7 bases from V and 2 from J, leaving 15 bases between them. The DNA of the CDR3 is TGCGCCAGCACCCCGGACTCCTCGCGCAATCAGCCCCAGCATTTT. This codes for CASTPDSSRNQPQHF.

This clonotype was observed a handful of times. This sequence joins TRBV7-9 and TRBJ1-1, with no clear D. The V gene lost 8 bases and the J gene lost 3 bases, with 19 bases spanning the gap. Germline assignment: CDR1 SEHNR and CDR2 FQNEAQ (reference sequence). This CDR3 is 15 amino acids long. The CDR3 reads CASGIAGRLYTEAFF. As DNA, the CDR3 is TGTGCCAGCGGAATTGCAGGACGATTGTACACTGAAGCTTTCTTT.

The J gene is TRBJ1-3, the V gene TRBV11-2; 8 bases are a match to TRBD1. The V gene's germline CDR1 is SGHAT and CDR2 FQNNGV. V shed 4 bases and J 4 bases; nucleotides not matched to a gene: 6. The CDR3 runs 15 residues. In nucleotides, the CDR3 is TGTGCCAGCAGCTCGGCCGGACAGGGAGGAAACACCATATATTTT. It translates to CASSSAGQGGNTIYF.

The chain is built from TRBV29-1 and TRBJ2-7; 10 bases match TRBD2. The CDR3 spans 15 residues. Trimming took 0 bases from V and 2 from J; bases not matched to a gene: 4. CDR1 SQVTM and CDR2 ANQGSEA come from the germline V gene. CDR3 DNA sequence: TGCAGCGTTGAAGAGCCTCTAGCGGGAGCCTACGAGCAGTACTTC. Translation gives CSVEEPLAGAYEQYF.

The CDR3 loop reads CATGRTGEDEKLFF. The CDR3 DNA reads as TGTGCCACCGGTAGGACAGGGGAGGATGAAAAACTGTTTTTT. The genes are TRBV24-1 and TRBJ1-4, with 9 bases aligning to TRBD1. The V gene end was trimmed by 9 bases and the J gene end by 6 bases; junction bases not matched to a gene: 7. The V gene's germline CDR1 is KGHDR and CDR2 SFDVKD. The CDR3 runs to 14 residues.

This clonotype has a handful of counts. This chain links TRBV7-9 with TRBJ2-3; no definite D call. Germline CDR1 reads SEHNR; CDR2 reads FQNEAQ (reference sequence). CDR3 size: 13 residues. Trimming left V 0 bases short and J 2 bases short, with 3 bases between. The DNA of the CDR3 is TGTGCCAGCAGCTTAGCGGTCACAGATACGCAGTATTTT. Protein: CASSLAVTDTQYF.

This chain connects TRBV28 to TRBJ2-1; TRBD1 matches 9 bases. The V and J ends lost 7 bases and 6 bases, in that order; junction bases with no gene match: 10. Germline-derived CDR1 and CDR2 are MDHEN and SYDVKM. This CDR3 has 15 amino acids. In DNA, the CDR3 is TGTGCCAGCACAAAGGGACAGGGCCTCGGCAATGAGCAGTTCTTC. Its translation is CASTKGQGLGNEQFF.

This clonotype showed up many times. The chain employs TRBV29-1 and TRBJ2-1; D remains unclear. Germline loops: CDR1 SQVTM, CDR2 ANQGSEA. The CDR3 covers 15 residues. Trimming left V 2 bases short and J 6 bases short, with 17 bases between. The CDR3 sequence: CSVERQPTDSNEQFF. The CDR3, as DNA: TGCAGCGTTGAACGGCAACCTACTGATAGCAATGAGCAGTTCTTC.

The rearrangement joins TRBV3-1 to TRBJ2-5, with D perhaps matching TRBD2 (6 bases). Germline assignment: CDR1 LGHDT and CDR2 YNNKEL (reference sequence). The CDR3 length is 16 residues. Deletions cut 0 bases from V and 4 bases from J, with 15 bases between. The CDR3 sequence is CASSQDPAGIRETQYF. CDR3 nucleotides: TGTGCCAGCAGCCAAGATCCGGCGGGAATTAGAGAGACCCAGTACTTC.

The chain couples TRBV11-3 to TRBJ2-1; D might be TRBD2 (6 bases). The CDR3 is 17 residues long. Trimming took 5 bases from V and 0 from J, leaving 17 bases between them. Germline-derived CDR1 and CDR2 are SGHNT and YENEEA. The CDR3 DNA reads as TGTGCCAGCAGCCCTTTCACCGGGAGCGCCTCCTACAATGAGCAGTTCTTC. Protein: CASSPFTGSASYNEQFF.

This clonotype was counted at least ten times. The rearrangement links TRBV6-5 to TRBJ1-2, with TRBD1 matching 9 bases. Germline CDR1 is MNHEY and CDR2 is SVGAGI. Losses at the gene ends were 2 bases for V and 5 bases for J; bases not matched to a gene: 6. The CDR3 is made up of 15 amino acids. The DNA for the CDR3 is TGTGCCAGCAGTTACCCCCGAGGGACAGGGTATGGCTACACCTTC. Amino acid sequence: CASSYPRGTGYGYTF.

This clonotype was seen ten or more times. The rearrangement links TRBV21-1 to TRBJ1-6; the table gives TRBD1 as D, unverified against the DNA. TRBV21-1 is listed as a pseudogene. The CDR3 consists of 17 residues. CDR3 region: CASSEGQGWSYNSPLHF. The CDR3 region has the DNA TGTGCCAGCAGCGAGGGGCAGGGGTGGTCCTATAATTCACCCCTCCACTTT.

In this sample, this clonotype turned up many times. The CDR3 sequence: CASSLIYSNQPQHF. The CDR3 DNA is TGTGCCAGCAGTTTAATCTATAGCAATCAGCCCCAGCATTTT. The chain couples TRBV27 to TRBJ1-5; D remains unclear. Trimming took off 2 bases at V and 0 bases at J, with 5 bases between the two ends. CDR1 is MNHEY and CDR2 is SMNVEV in the germline V gene (reference sequence). There are 14 residues in the CDR3.

The V gene is TRBV11-2, the J gene TRBJ1-4; D gene unclear. Per the germline V gene, CDR1 is SGHAT and CDR2 is FQNNGV. The CDR3 has 16 residues. Trimming cost V 1 base and J 8 bases, with 17 bases left between them. For the CDR3, the DNA is TGTGCCAGCAGCTTAGGTGTTCTCCGTAAAGAAGAAAAACTGTTTTTT. Protein: CASSLGVLRKEEKLFF.

The gene calls are TRBV7-8 and TRBJ2-1; no clear D. The CDR3 is 15 residues long. Per germline, CDR1 SGHVS and CDR2 FQNEAQ. V gave up 4 bases and J gave up 3 bases, with 13 bases separating them. The CDR3 here is CASSSQVKDYNEQFF. CDR3 coding DNA: TGTGCCAGCAGCTCTCAGGTGAAGGACTACAATGAGCAGTTCTTC.

This sequence joins TRBV5-1 and TRBJ2-6; 9 bases are a match to TRBD2. CDR1 and CDR2 from the germline V gene are SGHRS and YFSETQ. J gave up 0 bases and V 2 bases, and 6 bases lay outside the gene matches. CDR3 length: 18 amino acids. The CDR3 DNA reads as TGCGCCAGCAGCTTCCAGACTAGCGGAACCTCTGGGGCCAACGTCCTGACTTTC. Amino acids: CASSFQTSGTSGANVLTF.